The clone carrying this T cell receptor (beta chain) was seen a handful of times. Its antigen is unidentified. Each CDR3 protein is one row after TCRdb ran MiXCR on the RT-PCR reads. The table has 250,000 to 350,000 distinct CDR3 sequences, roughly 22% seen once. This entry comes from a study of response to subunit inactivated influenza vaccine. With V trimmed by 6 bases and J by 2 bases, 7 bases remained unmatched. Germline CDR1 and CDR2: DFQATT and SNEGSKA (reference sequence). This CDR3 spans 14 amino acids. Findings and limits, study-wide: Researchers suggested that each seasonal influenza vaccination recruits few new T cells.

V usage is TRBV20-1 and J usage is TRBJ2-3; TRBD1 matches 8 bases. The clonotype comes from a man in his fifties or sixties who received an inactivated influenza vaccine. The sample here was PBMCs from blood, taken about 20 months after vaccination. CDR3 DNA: TGCAGTGCCGCCGGACAGGGAGCCACAGATACGCAGTATTTT. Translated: CSAAGQGATDTQYF.